This record covers a single T cell receptor beta chain. Methods used by the authors: Using reference gene primer amplification, nucleated cell counts were estimated. Here immunoSEQ multiplex PCR was the method, and the copy in TCRdb shows in-frame clones only, minus some. The D gene and trimming were derived from the DNA, and the V and J assignments and clone size from that table. The sample has fewer than 90,000 clones, about 95% seen once. This sample was included in a study of blood T cell repertoires in COVID-19. Study background: Italy, Spain and the United States were the sources of the convalescent and acute COVID-19 samples. PBMCs, B-cell-depleted T cells, or T cells were the source of the cDNA or gDNA that made up the material.

The clonotype comes from a human donor with active COVID-19. The donor label of this sample is uncertain. The sample comprised peripheral blood.

CDR3 DNA: TGTGCCAGCAGTTACAAACCTAGCGGGGGAATAAGGGAGCAGTTCTTC. Translated: CASSYKPSGGIREQFF. The V gene is TRBV6-5, the J gene TRBJ2-1, with 10 positions matching TRBD2. Germline V gene data show CDR1 as MNHEY and CDR2 as SVGAGI. V lost 2 bases, J lost 10 bases, and 11 bases stayed unmatched. There are 16 residues in the CDR3.